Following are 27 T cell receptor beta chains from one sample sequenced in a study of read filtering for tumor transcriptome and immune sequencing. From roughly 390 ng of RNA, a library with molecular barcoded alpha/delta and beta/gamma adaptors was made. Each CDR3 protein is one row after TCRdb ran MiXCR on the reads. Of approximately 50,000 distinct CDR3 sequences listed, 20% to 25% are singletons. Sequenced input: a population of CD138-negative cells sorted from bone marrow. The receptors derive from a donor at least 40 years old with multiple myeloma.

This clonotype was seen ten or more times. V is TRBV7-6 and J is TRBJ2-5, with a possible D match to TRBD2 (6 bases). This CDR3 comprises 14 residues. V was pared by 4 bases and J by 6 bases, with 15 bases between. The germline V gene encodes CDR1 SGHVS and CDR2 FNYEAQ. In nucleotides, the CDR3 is TGTGCCAGCAGCTCCGCGGGAAGTACAAAGACCCAGTACTTC. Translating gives CASSSAGSTKTQYF.

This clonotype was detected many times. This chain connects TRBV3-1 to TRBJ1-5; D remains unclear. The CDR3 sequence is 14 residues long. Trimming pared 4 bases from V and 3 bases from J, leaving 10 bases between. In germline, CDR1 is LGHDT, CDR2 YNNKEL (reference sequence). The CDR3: CASSPREPNQPQHF. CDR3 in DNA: TGTGCCAGCAGCCCGAGGGAACCCAATCAGCCCCAGCATTTT.

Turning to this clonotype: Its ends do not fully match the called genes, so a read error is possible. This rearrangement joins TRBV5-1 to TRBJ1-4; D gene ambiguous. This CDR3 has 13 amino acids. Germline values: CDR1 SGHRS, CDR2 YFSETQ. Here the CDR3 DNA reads TGCGCCAGCAGGCCTGAATTGGTTGAAAAACCGTTTTTT. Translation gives CASRPELVEKPFF.

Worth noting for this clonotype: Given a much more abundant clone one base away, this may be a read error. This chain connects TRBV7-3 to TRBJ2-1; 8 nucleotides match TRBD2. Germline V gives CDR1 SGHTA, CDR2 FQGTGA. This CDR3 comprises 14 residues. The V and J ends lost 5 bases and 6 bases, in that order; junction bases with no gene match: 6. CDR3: CASSHGTSGNEQFF. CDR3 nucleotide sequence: TGTGCCAGCAGCCATGGGACTAGTGGCAATGAGCAGTTCTTC.

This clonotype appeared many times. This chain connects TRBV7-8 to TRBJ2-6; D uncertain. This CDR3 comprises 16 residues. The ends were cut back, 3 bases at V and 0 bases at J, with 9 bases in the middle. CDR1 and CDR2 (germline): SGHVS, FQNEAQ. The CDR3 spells CASSFIGGSGANVLTF. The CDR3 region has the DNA TGTGCCAGCAGCTTTATCGGCGGCTCTGGGGCCAACGTCCTGACTTTC.

CDR3: CASSPAGEAFF. Written as DNA, the CDR3 is TGTGCCAGCAGCCCCGCGGGGGAAGCTTTCTTT. The genes are TRBV12-3 or TRBV12-4 and TRBJ1-1, with no clear D. The V end lost 6 bases, the J end lost 8 bases, and 10 bases lay between the germline ends. The CDR3 length is 11 residues.

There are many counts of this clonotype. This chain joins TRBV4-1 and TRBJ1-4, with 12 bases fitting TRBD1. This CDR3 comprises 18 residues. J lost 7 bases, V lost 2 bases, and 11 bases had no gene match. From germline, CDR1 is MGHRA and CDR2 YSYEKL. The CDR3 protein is CASSQHPGQGAGGEKLFF. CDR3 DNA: TGCGCCAGCAGCCAACATCCGGGACAGGGGGCAGGAGGTGAAAAACTGTTTTTT.

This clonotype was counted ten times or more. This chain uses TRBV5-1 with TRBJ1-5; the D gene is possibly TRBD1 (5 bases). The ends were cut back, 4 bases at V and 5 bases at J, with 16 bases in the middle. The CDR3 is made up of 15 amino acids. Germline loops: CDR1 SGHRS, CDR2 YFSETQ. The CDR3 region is CASSTSGARDQPQHF. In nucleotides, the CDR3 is TGCGCCAGCAGCACGTCCGGGGCTCGGGATCAGCCCCAGCATTTT.

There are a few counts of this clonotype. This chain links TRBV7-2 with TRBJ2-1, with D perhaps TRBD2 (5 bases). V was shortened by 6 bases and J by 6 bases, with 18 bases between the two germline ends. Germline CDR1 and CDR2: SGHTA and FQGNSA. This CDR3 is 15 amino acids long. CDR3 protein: CASSYLAGHLNEQFF. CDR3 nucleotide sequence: TGTGCCAGCAGTTACCTAGCAGGCCATCTCAATGAGCAGTTCTTC.

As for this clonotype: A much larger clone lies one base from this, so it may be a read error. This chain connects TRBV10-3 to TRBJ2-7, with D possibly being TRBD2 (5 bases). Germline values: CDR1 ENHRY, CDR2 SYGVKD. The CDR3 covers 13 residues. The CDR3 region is CAVSGTRDYEQYF. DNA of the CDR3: TGTGCCGTCAGCGGTACCCGGGACTACGAGCAGTACTTC.

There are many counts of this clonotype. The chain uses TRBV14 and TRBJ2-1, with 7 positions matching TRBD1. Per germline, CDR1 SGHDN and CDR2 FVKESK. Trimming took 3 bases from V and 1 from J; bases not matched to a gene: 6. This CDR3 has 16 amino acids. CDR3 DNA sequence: TGTGCCAGCAGCCAGACTTGGGGACAGTCCTACAATGAGCAGTTCTTC. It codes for CASSQTWGQSYNEQFF.

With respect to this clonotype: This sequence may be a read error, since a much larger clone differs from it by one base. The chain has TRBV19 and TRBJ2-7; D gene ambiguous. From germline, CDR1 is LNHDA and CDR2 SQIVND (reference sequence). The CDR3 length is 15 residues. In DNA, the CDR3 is TGTGCCAGTAGTATGACCGTCGGATGGTCCTTCGAGCAGTACTTC. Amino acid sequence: CASSMTVGWSFEQYF.

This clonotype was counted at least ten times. The CDR3 bases are TGTGCCAGCAGCATTACAGGGGTCGCCACTGAAGCTTTCTTT. It translates to CASSITGVATEAFF. The gene calls are TRBV5-6 and TRBJ1-1, with 7 bases aligning to TRBD1. This CDR3 region has 14 residues. Germline CDR1 and CDR2: SGHDT and YYEEEE. V was pared by 4 bases and J by 4 bases, with 7 bases of the junction left unmatched.

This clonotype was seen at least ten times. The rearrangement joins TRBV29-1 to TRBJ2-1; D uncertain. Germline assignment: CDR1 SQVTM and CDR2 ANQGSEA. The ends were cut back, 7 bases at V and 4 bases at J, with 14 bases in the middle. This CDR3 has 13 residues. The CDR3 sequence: CSATTWDYNEQFF. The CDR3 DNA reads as TGCAGCGCCACCACCTGGGATTACAATGAGCAGTTCTTC.

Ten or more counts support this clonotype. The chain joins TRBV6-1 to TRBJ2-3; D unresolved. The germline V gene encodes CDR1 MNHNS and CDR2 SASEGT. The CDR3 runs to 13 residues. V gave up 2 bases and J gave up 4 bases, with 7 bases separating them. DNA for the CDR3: TGTGCCAGCAGTGAAAGTGGGCCAGATACGCAGTATTTT. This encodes CASSESGPDTQYF.

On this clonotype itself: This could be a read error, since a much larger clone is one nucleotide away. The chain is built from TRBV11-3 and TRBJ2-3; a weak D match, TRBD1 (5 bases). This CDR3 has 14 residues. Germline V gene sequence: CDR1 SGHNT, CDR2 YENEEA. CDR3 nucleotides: TGTGCCAGCAGCCCCGGACAACGCACAGATACGCGGTATTTT. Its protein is CASSPGQRTDTRYF.

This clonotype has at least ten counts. As DNA, the CDR3 is TGCAGCGTTGAACTGGGGGTGGGGAGCGAGCAGTACTTC. Its translation is CSVELGVGSEQYF. The chain uses TRBV29-1 and TRBJ2-7; D possibly uses TRBD1 or TRBD2 (5 bases each). Trimming cost V 2 bases and J 6 bases, with 14 bases left between them. The CDR3 length is 13 residues. Germline V CDR1 and CDR2: SQVTM, ANQGSEA.

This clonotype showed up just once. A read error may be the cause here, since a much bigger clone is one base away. Written as DNA, the CDR3 is TGTGCCAGCAGTGGTCTCCACAAGGGGGATCAGCCCCAGCATTTT. Protein: CASSGLHKGDQPQHF. J is TRBJ1-5 and V is TRBV6-1, with D possibly being TRBD1 (6 bases). The germline V and J ends were trimmed by 4 bases and 5 bases, with 15 bases remaining between them. Germline V gene data show CDR1 as MNHNS and CDR2 as SASEGT. CDR3 length: 15 residues.

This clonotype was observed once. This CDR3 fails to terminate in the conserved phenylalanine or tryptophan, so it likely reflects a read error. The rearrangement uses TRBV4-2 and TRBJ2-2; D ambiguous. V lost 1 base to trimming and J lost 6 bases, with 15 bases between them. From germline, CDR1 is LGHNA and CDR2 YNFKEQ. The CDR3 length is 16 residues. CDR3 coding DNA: TGTGCCAGCAGCCAAGGCAGGACCAGAGGCGCCGGGGAGCTGTTTTCT. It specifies CASSQGRTRGAGELFS.

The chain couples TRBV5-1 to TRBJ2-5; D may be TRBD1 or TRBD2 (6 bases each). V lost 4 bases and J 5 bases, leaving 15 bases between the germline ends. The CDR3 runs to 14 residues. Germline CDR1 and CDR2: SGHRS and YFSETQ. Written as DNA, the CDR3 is TGCGCCAGCAGCCGTGGAGGGGGAAGCGAGACCCAGTACTTC. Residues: CASSRGGGSETQYF.

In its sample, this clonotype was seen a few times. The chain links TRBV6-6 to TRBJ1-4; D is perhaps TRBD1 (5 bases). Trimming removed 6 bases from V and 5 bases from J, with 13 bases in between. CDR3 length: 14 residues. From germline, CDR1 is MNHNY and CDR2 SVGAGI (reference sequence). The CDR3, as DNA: TGTGCCAGCAGCACGGATGGGGCGAATGAAAAACTGTTTTTT. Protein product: CASSTDGANEKLFF.

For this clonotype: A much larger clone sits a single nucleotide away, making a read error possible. CDR3 sequence reads: CASGEGQAGGYTF. The CDR3 DNA reads as TGTGCCAGCGGGGAAGGACAGGCGGGCGGCTACACCTTC. The chain couples TRBV12-3 or TRBV12-4 to TRBJ1-2; 7 bases are shared with TRBD1. V lost 8 bases to trimming and J lost 8 bases; unmatched junction nucleotides: 11. This CDR3 region has 13 residues.

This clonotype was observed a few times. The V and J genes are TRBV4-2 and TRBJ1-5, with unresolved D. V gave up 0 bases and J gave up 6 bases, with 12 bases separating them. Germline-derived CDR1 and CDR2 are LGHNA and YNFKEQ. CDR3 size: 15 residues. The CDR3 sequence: CASSQDRHEGQPQHF. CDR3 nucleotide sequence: TGTGCCAGCAGCCAAGATCGCCACGAGGGTCAGCCCCAGCATTTT.

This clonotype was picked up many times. CDR3 loop: CSPIGMNTEAFF. Written as DNA, the CDR3 is TGCAGCCCGATCGGGATGAACACTGAAGCTTTCTTT. V is TRBV20-1 and J is TRBJ1-1; D not resolved. From germline, CDR1 is DFQATT and CDR2 SNEGSKA (reference sequence). The CDR3 spans 12 residues.

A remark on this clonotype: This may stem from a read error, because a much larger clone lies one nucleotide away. The CDR3 sequence is CASTSASLSATQYF. Here the CDR3 DNA reads TGTGCCAGTACGTCGGCTAGTTTGTCAGCTACGCAGTATTTT. The rearrangement uses TRBV19 and TRBJ2-3; the D is unclear. Germline assignment: CDR1 LNHDA and CDR2 SQIVND (reference sequence). V was shortened by 7 bases and J by 8 bases, with 19 bases between the two germline ends. CDR3 length: 14 residues.

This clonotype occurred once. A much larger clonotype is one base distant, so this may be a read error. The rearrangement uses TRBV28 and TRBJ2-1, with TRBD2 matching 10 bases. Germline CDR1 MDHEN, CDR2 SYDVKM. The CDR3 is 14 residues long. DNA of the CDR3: TGTGCCAGCAGTTCAGCGGGGGGGGTGAGTGAGCAGCTCTTC. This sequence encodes CASSSAGGVSEQLF.

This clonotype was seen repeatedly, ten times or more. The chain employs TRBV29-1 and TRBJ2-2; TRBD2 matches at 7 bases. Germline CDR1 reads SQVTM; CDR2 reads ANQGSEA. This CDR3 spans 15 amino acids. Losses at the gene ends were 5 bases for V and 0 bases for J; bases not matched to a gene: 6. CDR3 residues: CSVRGAGANTGELFF. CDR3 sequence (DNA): TGCAGCGTTCGGGGCGCGGGAGCGAACACCGGGGAGCTGTTTTTT.